The next 8 T cell receptor beta chains were all read from a single sample in a study of blood T cells in healthy people across ages. PCR was performed a second time for roughly 7 to 12 cycles using a sample-barcoded 5' primer and a J-beta primer mix. From the 5' RACE reads, TCRdb called clonotypes with MiXCR, one entry per CDR3 protein. The sample lists roughly 1,500,000 distinct CDR3 sequences; almost 35% were seen once. Material: blood. These receptors came from a woman aged 25 to 39 in good health.

The chain joins TRBV7-2 to TRBJ1-3; weak D call: TRBD1 (5 bases). The ends were cut back, 5 bases at V and 0 bases at J, with 11 bases in the middle. The CDR3 has 15 residues. The germline V gene has CDR1 SGHTA and CDR2 FQGNSA. This CDR3 reads CASSARGSSGNTIYF. CDR3 DNA sequence: TGTGCCAGCAGCGCAAGGGGCTCCTCTGGAAACACCATATATTTT.

The sample holds one count of this clonotype. The CDR3 nucleotides read TGTGCCAGCAGTCTACCGGGACAGGGAGGCACCGGGGAGCTGTTTTTT. Its protein is CASSLPGQGGTGELFF. The J gene is TRBJ2-2, the V gene TRBV28; 9 bases are a match to TRBD1. The germline gives CDR1 MDHEN, CDR2 SYDVKM. J lost 4 bases, V lost 5 bases, and 8 bases had no gene match. The CDR3 extends over 16 amino acids.

The rearrangement links TRBV12-3 or TRBV12-4 to TRBJ2-2; D unclear. V was cut by 3 bases and J by 7 bases, with 6 bases left in between. This CDR3 has 12 residues. DNA of the CDR3: TGTGCCAGCAGTTTTCGGGTCGGGGAGCTGTTTTTT. Residues: CASSFRVGELFF.

This clonotype has just a few counts. The genes are TRBV6-1 and TRBJ2-1, with TRBD1 matching 9 bases. Germline loops: CDR1 MNHNS, CDR2 SASEGT. CDR3 size: 14 residues. Written as DNA, the CDR3 is TGTCAGACCCGGGGGACAGGGCCTTTGGATGAGCAGTTCTTC. Translation: CQTRGTGPLDEQFF.

The rearrangement links TRBV28 to TRBJ2-5; 12 nucleotides line up with TRBD2. Gene TRBJ2-7 matches the end of the DNA better, so the J call may be wrong. The germline V gene encodes CDR1 MDHEN and CDR2 SYDVKM. This CDR3 spans 17 amino acids. For the CDR3, the DNA is TGTGCCAGCAGTCGAAGGGGGCTAGCGGGAGGGACCTACGAGCAGTACTTC. The encoded protein is CASSRRGLAGGTYEQYF.

Only a few counts were recorded for this clonotype. The chain employs TRBV5-1 and TRBJ2-1; 8 bases are shared with TRBD2. Unmatched junction bases numbered 3, after V lost 5 bases and J lost 8 bases. This CDR3 spans 12 amino acids. CDR1 and CDR2 from the germline V gene are SGHRS and YFSETQ. The CDR3 DNA reads as TGCGCCAGCAGACGGGAGGGCTATGAGCAGTTCTTC. Its protein product is CASRREGYEQFF.

The chain combines TRBV20-1 with TRBJ2-5; 15 bases line up with TRBD2. The CDR3 extends over 15 amino acids. V was pared by 5 bases and J by 4 bases, with 5 bases of the junction left unmatched. Looked up from germline, CDR1 is DFQATT and CDR2 is SNEGSKA (reference sequence). DNA of the CDR3: TGCAGTGCTGCTGGACTAGCGGGGGGGCGAGAGACCCAGTACTTC. As protein: CSAAGLAGGRETQYF.

The chain is built from TRBV5-1 and TRBJ1-1, with a tentative D call TRBD1 (5 bases). Between the trimmed V and J ends, which lost 5 bases and 6 bases, there was a span of 11 bases. Germline values: CDR1 SGHRS, CDR2 YFSETQ. The CDR3 length is 12 residues. The CDR3 sequence is CASSEGSSEAFF. The CDR3 DNA follows: TGCGCCAGCAGTGAGGGGTCCTCTGAAGCTTTCTTT.